Sequencing of this T cell receptor (beta chain) was carried out in a study of Tregs in tolerant kidney transplant recipients. Study results and limitations: Donor-specific Treg expansion exceeded global Treg expansion in tolerant patients, suggesting antigen drive. Few patients were studied, so findings need validation in larger groups. This study did not directly address biological reproducibility.

Recipients received nonmyeloablative bone marrow transplants from related graft donors, with transient mixed chimerism. Thawed PBMCs were FACS-sorted into unstimulated CD4+CD25+CD127- regulatory T cells, CD4+CD25- non-regulatory cells, CD4 and CD8 cells. This CDR3 has 13 amino acids. The germline gives CDR1 SGHNT, CDR2 YENEEA. The germline V and J ends were trimmed by 5 bases and 5 bases, with 9 bases remaining between them. About this clone: Its cognate antigen is unknown.

Assay: immunoSEQ multiplex PCR; the TCRdb copy retains only in-frame clones and omits some. The sample includes more than 20,000 clones, over 75% of them seen just once. The specimen comprised CD8+ T cells from blood (PBMCs), sampled 6 months after the transplant. The V call is TRBV11-3, the J call TRBJ2-2, with D perhaps matching TRBD1 (6 bases). The clonotype comes from a human patient who received a combined kidney and bone marrow transplant. These T cells may partly come from the graft donor. CDR3 nucleotide sequence: TGTGCCAGCAGCCCGGGGACAACCGGGGAGCTGTTTTTT. Translated, it gives CASSPGTTGELFF.